The 27 T cell receptor beta chains in this list originate from one sample, sequenced in a study of cytomegalovirus exposure and HLA in healthy donors. The assay was immunoSEQ multiplex PCR, and TCRdb's table has in-frame clones only and misses some. The profile shows some 140,000 clones, roughly nine tenths of them singletons. Input material: PBMCs. The source is a man younger than 35 in good health and CMV-seronegative.

The chain employs TRBV27 and TRBJ1-2, with a tentative D call TRBD1 (6 bases). CDR1 MNHEY and CDR2 SMNVEV come from the germline V gene (reference sequence). CDR3 length: 13 residues. The V and J ends lost 3 bases and 4 bases respectively, with 9 bases between them. This CDR3 reads CASSLQGRYGYTF. DNA of the CDR3: TGTGCCAGCAGTTTGCAGGGGCGCTATGGCTACACCTTC.

This rearrangement joins TRBV10-2 to TRBJ2-3; TRBD1 agrees at 7 bases. This CDR3 is 16 amino acids long. From germline, CDR1 is WSHSY and CDR2 SAAADI. With V trimmed by 2 bases and J by 3 bases, 8 bases remained unmatched. The CDR3 protein is CASSEADREGTDTQYF. For the CDR3, the DNA is TGCGCCAGCAGTGAGGCCGACAGGGAAGGGACAGATACGCAGTATTTT.

This clone was found a few times. The J gene is TRBJ1-3, the V gene TRBV4-2; 8 positions agree with TRBD1. Trimming at V came to 0 bases and at J to 1 base, leaving 5 bases not matched to a gene. The CDR3 length is 17 residues. Germline V gives CDR1 LGHNA, CDR2 YNFKEQ. The CDR3 DNA reads as TGTGCCAGCAGCCAAGAGAGGGGACAGGAATCTGGAAACACCATATATTTT. Encoded protein: CASSQERGQESGNTIYF.

The rearrangement links TRBV4-1 to TRBJ2-2; D possibly corresponds to TRBD1 (6 bases). Germline-derived CDR1 and CDR2 are MGHRA and YSYEKL. The CDR3 is 15 amino acids. The germline V and J ends were trimmed by 5 bases and 0 bases, with 10 bases remaining between them. CDR3 amino acids: CASSIRTANTGELFF. In nucleotides, the CDR3 is TGCGCCAGCAGCATTCGGACAGCGAACACCGGGGAGCTGTTTTTT.

Of note for this clone: The sample contains more than one DNA sequence encoding this CDR3. The chain is built from TRBV5-1 and TRBJ1-5, with 12 bases aligning to TRBD1. The ends lost 4 bases at V and 0 bases at J; junction bases unmatched: 8. CDR1 and CDR2 (germline): SGHRS, YFSETQ. This CDR3 is built from 18 residues. CDR3 loop: CASSPGTGGGSSNQPQHF. The CDR3 DNA reads as TGCGCCAGCAGCCCCGGGACAGGGGGCGGGAGTAGCAATCAGCCCCAGCATTTT.

This sequence joins TRBV7-9 and TRBJ1-4, with 7 bases identical to TRBD1. The V gene end was trimmed by 4 bases and the J gene end by 6 bases; junction bases not matched to a gene: 2. CDR1 SEHNR and CDR2 FQNEAQ come from the germline V gene (reference sequence). The CDR3 totals 13 residues. CDR3 region: CASSSGQDEKLFF. The DNA of the CDR3 is TGTGCCAGCAGCTCCGGACAGGATGAAAAACTGTTTTTT.

The CDR3 is CASSPSPPPGAYEQYF. CDR3 DNA sequence: TGTGCCAGCAGTCCATCCCCGCCCCCAGGTGCCTACGAGCAGTACTTC. The V call is TRBV27, the J call TRBJ2-7; D gene ambiguous. The CDR3 has 16 residues. Germline CDR1 reads MNHEY; CDR2 reads SMNVEV (reference sequence). Trimming took off 5 bases at V and 2 bases at J, with 19 bases between the two ends.

In this sample, this clone turned up a few times. In DNA, the CDR3 is TGTGCCAGCAGTCCCCAGGGTGACCGGTCCCAGCATTTT. Protein product: CASSPQGDRSQHF. This sequence joins TRBV6-6 and TRBJ1-5; weak D call: TRBD1 (5 bases). Germline values: CDR1 MNHNY, CDR2 SVGAGI (reference sequence). The CDR3 is 13 amino acids. V shed 5 bases and J shed 11 bases, with 16 bases lying between them.

J is TRBJ2-7 and V is TRBV7-6; maybe TRBD2 (6 bases). Trimming shortened V by 1 base and J by 3 bases, and 16 bases separated the two germline ends. Looked up from germline, CDR1 is SGHVS and CDR2 is FNYEAQ. The length of the CDR3 is 16 residues. The CDR3 is CASSLGSAGTDYEQYF. The CDR3 DNA is TGTGCCAGCAGCTTAGGATCTGCGGGAACCGACTACGAGCAGTACTTC.

This clone was counted between two and nine times. This sequence joins TRBV18 and TRBJ2-7; a weak D match, TRBD2 (5 bases). With 1 base removed from V and 0 bases from J, the gap between germline ends came to 10 bases. The length of the CDR3 is 15 residues. Germline CDR1 and CDR2: KGHSH and LQKENI. For the CDR3, the DNA is TGTGCCAGCTCACCACGGGAGTGGAGCTCCTACGAGCAGTACTTC. This translates into CASSPREWSSYEQYF.

The rearrangement joins TRBV18 to TRBJ2-2; 8 nucleotides match TRBD2. Trimming cost V 4 bases and J 0 bases; bases outside gene matches: 10. From germline, CDR1 is KGHSH and CDR2 LQKENI. There are 18 residues in the CDR3. Here the CDR3 reads CASSRMGLVGPNTGELFF. The CDR3, as DNA: TGTGCCAGCTCACGGATGGGACTAGTGGGACCGAACACCGGGGAGCTGTTTTTT. The variable domain in full, completed from reference TRBV18 and TRBJ2-2, reads NAGVMQNPRHLVRRRGQEARLRCSPMKGHSHVYWYRQLPEEGLKFMVYLQKENIIDESGMPKERFSAEFPKEGPSILRIQQVVRGDSAAYFCASSRMGLVGPNTGELFFGEGSRLTVL.

This chain connects TRBV18 to TRBJ2-1, with 9 bases aligning to TRBD1. The CDR3 totals 14 residues. Trimming at V came to 5 bases and at J to 5 bases, leaving 4 bases not matched to a gene. The V gene's germline CDR1 is KGHSH and CDR2 LQKENI. The chain's CDR3 is CASSLGTGNNEQFF. CDR3 DNA: TGTGCCAGCTCATTAGGGACAGGGAACAATGAGCAGTTCTTC.

This chain links TRBV10-3 with TRBJ1-6; D not resolved. This CDR3 is built from 14 residues. The germline V gene has CDR1 ENHRY and CDR2 SYGVKD. Between the trimmed V and J ends, which lost 2 bases and 7 bases, there was a span of 9 bases. CDR3 nucleotides: TGTGCCATCAGTGAGCCGTCGGGGAATTCACCCCTCCACTTT. Its translation: CAISEPSGNSPLHF.

This clone was seen only a few times. The chain employs TRBV6-5 and TRBJ1-6, with a possible D match to TRBD1 (6 bases). The CDR3 covers 15 residues. The germline gives CDR1 MNHEY, CDR2 SVGAGI. Trimming shortened V by 6 bases and J by 7 bases, and 16 bases separated the two germline ends. CDR3 sequence (DNA): TGTGCCAGCAGCCACGATGGACAGCAAAATTCACCCCTCCACTTT. Translated: CASSHDGQQNSPLHF.

This sequence joins TRBV27 and TRBJ2-2, with 9 bases lining up with TRBD1. CDR3 size: 19 residues. Germline CDR1 is MNHEY and CDR2 is SMNVEV (reference sequence). J gave up 4 bases and V 8 bases, and 20 bases lay outside the gene matches. The CDR3 DNA reads TGTGCCAGCTCCCTCCGGGTCCCGAACAGGGGGCGGGCCACCGGGGAGCTGTTTTTT. Amino acids: CASSLRVPNRGRATGELFF.

This clone was picked up a small number of times. The chain combines TRBV5-6 with TRBJ2-5, with D maybe TRBD2 (5 bases). The CDR3 is made up of 15 amino acids. V was shortened by 6 bases and J by 0 bases, with 15 bases between the two germline ends. The germline gives CDR1 SGHDT, CDR2 YYEEEE. The CDR3 coding sequence is TGTGCCAGCACCCCCTCCGGCGGGTACCAAGAGACCCAGTACTTC. Amino acid sequence: CASTPSGGYQETQYF.

CDR3 in DNA: TGTGCCAGCAGCTTTACACCCCCCTATGGCTACACCTTC. Its protein product is CASSFTPPYGYTF. The chain carries TRBV5-6 and TRBJ1-2; no definite D call. The CDR3 is made up of 13 amino acids. V was trimmed by 2 bases and J by 4 bases, leaving 9 bases between them. The germline gives CDR1 SGHDT, CDR2 YYEEEE.

The chain carries TRBV2 and TRBJ2-5; possible D gene TRBD2, 6 bases. V lost 3 bases to trimming and J lost 1 base, with 12 bases between them. Germline assignment: CDR1 SNHLY and CDR2 FYNNEI. The CDR3 covers 15 residues. The CDR3 loop is CASSEQSSGQETQYF. The CDR3, as DNA: TGTGCCAGCAGTGAGCAAAGTAGCGGCCAAGAGACCCAGTACTTC.

This chain joins TRBV4-3 and TRBJ2-1; TRBD2 aligns across 12 bases. The junction had 11 bases not matched to a gene; V was cut back by 0 bases and J by 8 bases. CDR3 size: 18 residues. CDR1 is LGHNA and CDR2 is YSLEER in the germline V gene. The CDR3 DNA sequence: TGCGCCAGCAGCCAAGACCCAATGACTAGCGGGAGTAGGGATGAGCAGTTCTTC. Amino acids: CASSQDPMTSGSRDEQFF.

The rearrangement joins TRBV11-1 to TRBJ2-7, with 12 positions matching TRBD2. The J segment lost 6 bases and the V segment lost 1 base, leaving 4 bases of the junction unmatched. The germline V gene encodes CDR1 SGHAT and CDR2 FQDESV (reference sequence). This CDR3 spans 15 amino acids. CDR3 DNA sequence: TGTGCCAGCAGCTTAGTCTGGACTAGCGGGGTCGAGCAGTACTTC. Translation gives CASSLVWTSGVEQYF.

This clone appeared a single time. This sequence joins TRBV30 and TRBJ2-7, with TRBD2 identical over 14 bases. Germline loops: CDR1 GTSNPN, CDR2 SVGIG (reference sequence). The CDR3 is made up of 19 amino acids. Trimming at V came to 1 base and at J to 5 bases, leaving 16 bases not matched to a gene. As DNA, the CDR3 is TGTGCCTGGAGTGGACGAATCGGGACTAGCGGGAGTTGGTTCGACGAGCAGTACTTC. Translation: CAWSGRIGTSGSWFDEQYF.

This clone was counted only a few times. V and J are TRBV7-2 and TRBJ2-1, with a possible D match to TRBD1 (6 bases). CDR1 is SGHTA and CDR2 is FQGNSA in the germline V gene. The CDR3 is 15 residues long. The V end was cut by 2 bases, the J end by 8 bases, with 16 bases between. DNA for the CDR3: TGTGCCAGCAGCTTATCCGGGACACAGACCGATGAGCAGTTCTTC. Translation: CASSLSGTQTDEQFF.

The V call is TRBV7-7, the J call TRBJ2-5; weak D call: TRBD2 (6 bases). CDR3 length: 15 residues. In germline, CDR1 is SSHAT, CDR2 FNYEAQ (reference sequence). V lost 5 bases and J 1 base, leaving 14 bases between the germline ends. The CDR3 region is CASSHAGSGQETQYF. The CDR3 DNA follows: TGTGCCAGCAGCCATGCGGGGTCGGGCCAAGAGACCCAGTACTTC.

The rearrangement links TRBV18 to TRBJ1-2; TRBD1 matches at 12 bases. Germline V gene data show CDR1 as KGHSH and CDR2 as LQKENI. The CDR3 has 15 residues. V dropped 3 bases and J dropped 7; count of bases not matched to a gene: 6. This CDR3 is CASSPFGTGGSGYTF. The CDR3, as DNA: TGTGCCAGCTCACCTTTCGGGACAGGGGGCTCTGGCTACACCTTC.

The V call is TRBV7-8, the J call TRBJ1-1; 7 bases map to TRBD1. The trim removed 3 bases at V and 3 bases at J, leaving 4 bases unmatched. The CDR3 loop spans 14 amino acids. Germline V gene sequence: CDR1 SGHVS, CDR2 FQNEAQ. The CDR3 loop is CASSFYQGDTEAFF. In DNA form, the CDR3 reads TGTGCCAGCAGCTTCTACCAGGGGGACACTGAAGCTTTCTTT.

The chain has TRBV7-2 and TRBJ1-1; D gene unclear. The CDR3 contains 16 residues. V was trimmed by 0 bases and J by 6 bases, leaving 17 bases between them. Looked up from germline, CDR1 is SGHTA and CDR2 is FQGNSA. The CDR3 sequence is CASSLASPGSGPEAFF. The CDR3 nucleotides are TGTGCCAGCAGCTTAGCGTCCCCGGGGTCTGGCCCTGAAGCTTTCTTT.

In the case of this clone: Other DNA sequences in the sample encode the same CDR3. V gene TRBV5-1 combines with J gene TRBJ2-1; D is perhaps TRBD2 (5 bases). The V end lost 2 bases, the J end lost 4 bases, and 10 bases lay between the germline ends. CDR1 and CDR2 from the germline V gene are SGHRS and YFSETQ. The CDR3 runs to 14 residues. CDR3 nucleotides: TGCGCCAGCAGCTTTGTCGGAGGTTACAATGAGCAGTTCTTC. This sequence encodes CASSFVGGYNEQFF.